What follows are 14 T cell receptor beta chains derived from one specimen sequenced in a study of beta chain features in type 1 diabetes. Whole-study findings and limits: All four CD4+ subsets from Type 1 diabetes patients carried moderately but significantly shorter TCRB CDR3s.

Their recognized antigens are unknown. The authors reverse transcribed all of the isolated RNA, so sequencing captured expressed TCRB transcripts. TCRdb's copy holds only in-frame clones and misses some; the assay was immunoSEQ multiplex PCR. The profile shows 640,000 or so clones, 10% to 15% of them singletons. Sample: naive CD4+ T cells from blood. These receptor sequences come from a man aged 18 to 30 with type 1 diabetes.

The chain couples TRBV7-9 to TRBJ2-2; 7 bases agree with TRBD1. Germline CDR1 reads SEHNR; CDR2 reads FQNEAQ (reference sequence). With 6 bases clipped from V and 6 bases from J, the junction kept 10 bases outside the gene matches. The CDR3 totals 15 residues. CDR3 coding DNA: TGTGCCAGCAGACCCCGACAGGGATCCTCCGGGGAGCTGTTTTTT. This codes for CASRPRQGSSGELFF.

The V call is TRBV11-2, the J call TRBJ2-1; D not resolved. CDR1 SGHAT and CDR2 FQNNGV come from the germline V gene. The CDR3 extends over 13 amino acids. The V end was cut by 6 bases, the J end by 2 bases, with 8 bases between. CDR3 sequence reads: CASRSGPYNEQFF. CDR3 DNA sequence: TGTGCCAGCAGGTCCGGGCCCTACAATGAGCAGTTCTTC. The complete variable domain, with remaining parts taken from reference TRBV11-2 and TRBJ2-1, reads EAGVAQSPRYKIIEKRQSVAFWCNPISGHATLYWYQQILGQGPKLLIQFQNNGVVDDSQLPKDRFSAERLKGVDSTLKIQPAKLEDSAVYLCASRSGPYNEQFFGPGTRLTVL.

This clone was counted only a few times. V usage is TRBV6-5 and J usage is TRBJ2-1, with D perhaps matching TRBD2 (5 bases). CDR3 length: 14 amino acids. V was pared by 5 bases and J by 0 bases, with 8 bases between. CDR1 and CDR2 (germline): MNHEY, SVGAGI. The CDR3 is CASSTSYSYNEQFF. CDR3 bases: TGTGCCAGCAGTACTAGTTACTCCTACAATGAGCAGTTCTTC.

This clone was seen a handful of times. V and J are TRBV5-1 and TRBJ1-1, with 9 bases fitting TRBD1. The CDR3 totals 14 residues. The germline V gene has CDR1 SGHRS and CDR2 YFSETQ. Germline trimming cut 3 bases from V and 3 bases from J; bases unmatched to any gene: 3. CDR3 amino acids: CASSSGQGDTEAFF. The CDR3, as DNA: TGCGCCAGCAGCTCGGGACAGGGCGACACTGAAGCTTTCTTT.

Turning to this clone: This same CDR3 is encoded by further DNA sequences in the sample. This sequence joins TRBV30 and TRBJ1-4; D unclear. Germline V gene data show CDR1 as GTSNPN and CDR2 as SVGIG (reference sequence). This CDR3 has 11 amino acids. V was pared by 2 bases and J by 8 bases, with 6 bases between. For the CDR3, the DNA is TGTGCCTGGAGTCCCAGCGAAAAACTGTTTTTT. This gives the protein CAWSPSEKLFF.

This clone was seen a few times. The chain is built from TRBV27 and TRBJ2-1; D remains ambiguous. Looked up from germline, CDR1 is MNHEY and CDR2 is SMNVEV (reference sequence). The CDR3 loop spans 13 amino acids. Deletions cut 4 bases from V and 0 bases from J, with 4 bases between. The CDR3 region is CASSSYSYNEQFF. CDR3 coding DNA: TGTGCCAGCAGTTCCTACTCCTACAATGAGCAGTTCTTC.

The V call is TRBV18, the J call TRBJ1-1; 9 bases map to TRBD1. Trimming cost V 5 bases and J 4 bases; bases outside gene matches: 5. The CDR3 length is 14 residues. Germline values: CDR1 KGHSH, CDR2 LQKENI. CDR3 bases: TGTGCCAGCTCAACACAGGGGGCCATCACTGAAGCTTTCTTT. Amino acid sequence: CASSTQGAITEAFF.

The chain joins TRBV30 to TRBJ1-3; D unclear. The CDR3 sequence is 12 residues long. CDR1 is GTSNPN and CDR2 is SVGIG in the germline V gene (reference sequence). V shed 7 bases and J shed 0 bases, with 7 bases lying between them. CDR3 region: CASSTSGNTIYF. The CDR3 DNA follows: TGTGCCTCCAGCACCTCTGGAAACACCATATATTTT. Full variable domain (missing parts from reference TRBV30 and TRBJ1-3): SQTIHQWPATLVQPVGSPLSLECTVEGTSNPNLYWYRQAAGRGLQLLFYSVGIGQISSEVPQNLSASRPQDRQFILSSKKLLLSDSGFYLCASSTSGNTIYFGEGSWLTVV.

This clone was detected only a few times. The chain links TRBV25-1 to TRBJ2-1; 7 bases align to TRBD1. Trimming at V came to 5 bases and at J to 5 bases, leaving 9 bases not matched to a gene. The CDR3 covers 15 residues. Germline V CDR1 and CDR2: MGHDK, SYGVNS. The CDR3 DNA is TGTGCCAGCAGTCAGATTCCGGACAGGCACAATGAGCAGTTCTTC. Protein product: CASSQIPDRHNEQFF.

The V call is TRBV11-2, the J call TRBJ2-3; D may be TRBD2 (5 bases). Trimming took off 5 bases at V and 1 base at J, with 10 bases between the two ends. Germline CDR1 reads SGHAT; CDR2 reads FQNNGV. The CDR3 contains 14 residues. CDR3 in amino acids: CASSQSGGTDTQYF. The CDR3 nucleotides are TGTGCCAGCAGCCAAAGCGGCGGCACAGATACGCAGTATTTT.

J is TRBJ2-7 and V is TRBV5-8; no reliable D call. V was clipped by 1 base and J by 6 bases, with 8 bases between them. CDR1 is SGHTS, CDR2 YDEGEE, per germline. This CDR3 comprises 12 residues. The CDR3 region has the DNA TGTGCCAGCAGCTTGACAAGGGCCGAGCAGTACTTC. This sequence encodes CASSLTRAEQYF.

The chain uses TRBV5-6 and TRBJ2-7, with 8 bases that match TRBD1. CDR1 is SGHDT and CDR2 is YYEEEE in the germline V gene. The CDR3 is 12 amino acids. Trimming took 7 bases from V and 2 from J; bases not matched to a gene: 2. The CDR3 DNA sequence: TGTGCCAGCGAGGACAGGGCCTACGAGCAGTACTTC. Its translation: CASEDRAYEQYF.

This clone appeared a few times. The chain combines TRBV29-1 with TRBJ2-3; D is unclear. Germline loops: CDR1 SQVTM, CDR2 ANQGSEA. V dropped 4 bases and J dropped 4 bases, with 6 bases sitting between them. The CDR3 length is 11 residues. CDR3 sequence: CSVGRADTQYF. The CDR3 nucleotides are TGCAGCGTTGGACGGGCAGATACGCAGTATTTT.

This chain joins TRBV10-3 and TRBJ2-1, with 7 positions matching TRBD1. Germline assignment: CDR1 ENHRY and CDR2 SYGVKD. The CDR3 is 17 residues long. The ends lost 3 bases at V and 10 bases at J; junction bases unmatched: 18. The CDR3 reads CAISDNNRGQVIDEQFF. In nucleotides, the CDR3 is TGTGCCATCAGTGATAATAACAGGGGCCAGGTCATCGACGAGCAGTTCTTC.